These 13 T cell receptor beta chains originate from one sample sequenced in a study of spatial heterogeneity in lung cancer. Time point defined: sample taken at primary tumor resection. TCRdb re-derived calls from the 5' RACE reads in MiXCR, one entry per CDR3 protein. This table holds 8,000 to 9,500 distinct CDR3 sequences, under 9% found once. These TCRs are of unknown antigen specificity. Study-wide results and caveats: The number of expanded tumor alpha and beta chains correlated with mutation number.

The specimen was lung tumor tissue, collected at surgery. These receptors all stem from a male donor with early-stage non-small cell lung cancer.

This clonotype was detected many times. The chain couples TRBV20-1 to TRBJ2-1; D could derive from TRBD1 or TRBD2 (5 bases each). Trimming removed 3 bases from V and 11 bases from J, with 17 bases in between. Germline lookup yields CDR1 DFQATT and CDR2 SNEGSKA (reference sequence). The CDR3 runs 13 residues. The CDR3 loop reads CSASEGPSVKQFF. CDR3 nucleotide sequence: TGCAGTGCTAGTGAGGGGCCTAGTGTGAAGCAGTTCTTC.

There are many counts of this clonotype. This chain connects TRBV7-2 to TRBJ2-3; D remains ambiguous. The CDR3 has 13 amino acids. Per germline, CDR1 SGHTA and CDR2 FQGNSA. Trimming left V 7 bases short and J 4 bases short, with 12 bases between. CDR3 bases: TGTGCCAGCAAGGTTCATGGGGCAGATACGCAGTATTTT. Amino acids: CASKVHGADTQYF.

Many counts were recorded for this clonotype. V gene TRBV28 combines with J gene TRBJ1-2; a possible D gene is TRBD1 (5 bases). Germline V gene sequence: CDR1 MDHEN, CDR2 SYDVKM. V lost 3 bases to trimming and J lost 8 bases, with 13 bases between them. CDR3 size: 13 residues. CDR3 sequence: CASSLVGGKGYTF. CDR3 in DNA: TGTGCCAGCAGTTTGGTGGGGGGAAAGGGCTACACCTTC.

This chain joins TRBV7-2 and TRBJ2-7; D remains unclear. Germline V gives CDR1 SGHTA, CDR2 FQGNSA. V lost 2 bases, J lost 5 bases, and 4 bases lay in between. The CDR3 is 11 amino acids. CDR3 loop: CASSLQNEQYF. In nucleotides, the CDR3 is TGTGCCAGCAGCTTACAAAACGAGCAGTACTTC.

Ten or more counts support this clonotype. The CDR3 spells CASRPTGSIHYGYTF. The CDR3 nucleotides read TGTGCCAGTAGACCCACAGGGAGTATACACTATGGCTACACCTTC. The chain carries TRBV19 and TRBJ1-2; the D gene is possibly TRBD1 (6 bases). Germline V gene sequence: CDR1 LNHDA, CDR2 SQIVND (reference sequence). CDR3 length: 15 amino acids. The germline V and J ends were trimmed by 6 bases and 3 bases, with 17 bases remaining between them.

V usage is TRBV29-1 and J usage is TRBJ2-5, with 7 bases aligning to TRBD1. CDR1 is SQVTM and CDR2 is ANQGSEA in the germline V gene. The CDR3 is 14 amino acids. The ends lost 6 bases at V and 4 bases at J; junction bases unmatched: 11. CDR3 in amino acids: CSVVQTGLGETQYF. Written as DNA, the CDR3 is TGCAGCGTAGTGCAGACAGGGCTGGGAGAGACCCAGTACTTC.

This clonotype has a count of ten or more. The CDR3 region is CASSGWGLAHNEQFF. The DNA of the CDR3 is TGTGCCAGCAGTGGATGGGGGCTAGCGCACAATGAGCAGTTCTTC. V gene TRBV12-3 or TRBV12-4 combines with J gene TRBJ2-1, with D tentatively TRBD1 or TRBD2 (6 bases each). CDR3 length equals 15 residues. The ends were cut back, 5 bases at V and 5 bases at J, with 16 bases in the middle.

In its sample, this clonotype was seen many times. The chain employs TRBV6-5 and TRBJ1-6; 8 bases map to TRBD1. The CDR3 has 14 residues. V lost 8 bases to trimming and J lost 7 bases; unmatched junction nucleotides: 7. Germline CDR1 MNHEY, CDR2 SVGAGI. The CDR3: CASAGQGENSPLHF. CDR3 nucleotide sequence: TGTGCCAGCGCCGGACAGGGCGAAAATTCACCCCTCCACTTT.

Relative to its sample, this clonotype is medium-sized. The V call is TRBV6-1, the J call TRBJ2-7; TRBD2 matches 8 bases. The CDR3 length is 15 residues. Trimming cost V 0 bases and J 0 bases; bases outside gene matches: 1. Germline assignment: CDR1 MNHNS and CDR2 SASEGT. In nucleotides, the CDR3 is TGTGCCAGCAGTGAAGCCAGCGGGGGCTCCTACGAGCAGTACTTC. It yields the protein CASSEASGGSYEQYF.

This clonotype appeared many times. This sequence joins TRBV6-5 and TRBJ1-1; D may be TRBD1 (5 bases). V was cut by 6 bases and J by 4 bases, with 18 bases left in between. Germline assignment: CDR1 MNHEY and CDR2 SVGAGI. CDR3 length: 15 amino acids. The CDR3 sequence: CASRKGGTDGTEAFF. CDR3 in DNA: TGTGCCAGCAGGAAGGGCGGGACCGACGGCACTGAAGCTTTCTTT.

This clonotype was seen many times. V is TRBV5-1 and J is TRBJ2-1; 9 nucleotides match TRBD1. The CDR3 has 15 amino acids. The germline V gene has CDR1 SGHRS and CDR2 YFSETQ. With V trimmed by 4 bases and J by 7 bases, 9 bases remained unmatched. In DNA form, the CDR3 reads TGCGCCAGCAGCCCATCCGGGACAGGGCTTAATGAGCAGTTCTTC. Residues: CASSPSGTGLNEQFF.

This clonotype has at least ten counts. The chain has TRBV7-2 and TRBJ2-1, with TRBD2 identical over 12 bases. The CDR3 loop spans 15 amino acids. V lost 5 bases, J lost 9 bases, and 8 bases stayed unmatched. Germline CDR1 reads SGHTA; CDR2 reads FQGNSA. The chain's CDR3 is CASSPWTSGDGEQFF. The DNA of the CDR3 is TGTGCCAGCAGCCCTTGGACTAGCGGGGATGGTGAGCAGTTCTTC.

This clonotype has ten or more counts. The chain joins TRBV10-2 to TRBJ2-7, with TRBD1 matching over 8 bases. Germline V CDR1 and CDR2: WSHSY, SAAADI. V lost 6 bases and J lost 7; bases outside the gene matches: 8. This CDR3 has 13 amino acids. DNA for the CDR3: TGCGCCAGCAGACTCGGACAGGGTCGTGAGCAGTACTTC. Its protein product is CASRLGQGREQYF.